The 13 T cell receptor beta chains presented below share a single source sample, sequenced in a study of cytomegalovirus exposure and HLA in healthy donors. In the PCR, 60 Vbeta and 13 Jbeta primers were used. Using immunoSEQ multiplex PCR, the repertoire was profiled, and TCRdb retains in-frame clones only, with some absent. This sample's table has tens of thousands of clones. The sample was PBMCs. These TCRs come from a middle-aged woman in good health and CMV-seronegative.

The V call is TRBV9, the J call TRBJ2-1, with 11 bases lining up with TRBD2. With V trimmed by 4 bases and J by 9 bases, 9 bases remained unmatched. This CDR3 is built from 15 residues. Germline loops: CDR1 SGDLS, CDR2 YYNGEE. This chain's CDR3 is CASSLTSGSGPEQFF. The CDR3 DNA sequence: TGTGCCAGCAGCCTTACTAGCGGGAGTGGTCCTGAGCAGTTCTTC.

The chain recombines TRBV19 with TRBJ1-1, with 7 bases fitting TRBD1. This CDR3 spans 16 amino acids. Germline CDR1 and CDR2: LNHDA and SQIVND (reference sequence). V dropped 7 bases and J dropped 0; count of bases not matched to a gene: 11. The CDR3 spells CASNRDSTGLNTEAFF. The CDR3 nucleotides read TGTGCCAGTAACCGCGACTCGACAGGGTTGAACACTGAAGCTTTCTTT.

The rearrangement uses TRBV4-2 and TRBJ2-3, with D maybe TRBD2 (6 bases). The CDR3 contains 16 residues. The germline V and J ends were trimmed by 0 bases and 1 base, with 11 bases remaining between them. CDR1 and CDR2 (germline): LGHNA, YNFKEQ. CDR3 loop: CASSQDWVAGTDTQYF. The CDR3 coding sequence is TGTGCCAGCAGCCAAGATTGGGTAGCGGGCACAGATACGCAGTATTTT.

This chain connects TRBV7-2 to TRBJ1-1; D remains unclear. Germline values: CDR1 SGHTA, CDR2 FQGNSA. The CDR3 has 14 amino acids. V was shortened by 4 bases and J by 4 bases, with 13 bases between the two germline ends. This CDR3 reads CASSSQGGPTEAFF. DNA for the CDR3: TGTGCCAGCAGCTCCCAAGGAGGGCCCACTGAAGCTTTCTTT.

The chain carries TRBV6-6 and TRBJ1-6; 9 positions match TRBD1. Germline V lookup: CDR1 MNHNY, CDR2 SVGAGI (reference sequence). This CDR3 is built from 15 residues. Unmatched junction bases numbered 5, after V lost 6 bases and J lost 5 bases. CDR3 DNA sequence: TGTGCCAGCAGGGGCCGGGACAGGGATAATTCACCCCTCCACTTT. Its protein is CASRGRDRDNSPLHF.

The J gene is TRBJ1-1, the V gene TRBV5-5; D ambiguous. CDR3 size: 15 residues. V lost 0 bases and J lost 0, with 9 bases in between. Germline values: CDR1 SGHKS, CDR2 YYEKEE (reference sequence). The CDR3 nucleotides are TGTGCCAGCAGCTTGGAAGAAAACATGAACACTGAAGCTTTCTTT. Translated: CASSLEENMNTEAFF. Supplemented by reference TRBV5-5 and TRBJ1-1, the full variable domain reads DAGVTQSPTHLIKTRGQQVTLRCSPISGHKSVSWYQQVLGQGPQFIFQYYEKEERGRGNFPDRFSARQFPNYSSELNVNALLLGDSALYLCASSLEENMNTEAFFGQGTRLTVV.

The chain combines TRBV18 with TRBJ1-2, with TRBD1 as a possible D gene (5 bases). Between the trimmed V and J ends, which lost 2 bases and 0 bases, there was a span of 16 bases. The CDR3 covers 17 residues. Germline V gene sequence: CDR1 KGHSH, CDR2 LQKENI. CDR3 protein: CASSPGEGLRANYGYTF. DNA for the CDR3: TGTGCCAGCTCACCAGGGGAGGGACTTAGGGCTAACTATGGCTACACCTTC.

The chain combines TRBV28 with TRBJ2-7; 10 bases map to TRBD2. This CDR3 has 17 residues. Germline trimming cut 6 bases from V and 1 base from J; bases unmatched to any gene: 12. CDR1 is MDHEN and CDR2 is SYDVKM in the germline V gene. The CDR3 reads CASSHQGLAGESYEQYF. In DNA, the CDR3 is TGTGCCAGCAGCCATCAAGGCCTAGCGGGGGAATCCTACGAGCAGTACTTC.

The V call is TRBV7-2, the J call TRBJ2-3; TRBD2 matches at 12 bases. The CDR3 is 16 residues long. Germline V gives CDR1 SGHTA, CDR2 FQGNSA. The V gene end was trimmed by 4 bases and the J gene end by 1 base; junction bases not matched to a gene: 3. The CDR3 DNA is TGTGCCAGCAGCTCTAGCGGGAGGGCGGGCACAGATACGCAGTATTTT. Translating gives CASSSSGRAGTDTQYF.

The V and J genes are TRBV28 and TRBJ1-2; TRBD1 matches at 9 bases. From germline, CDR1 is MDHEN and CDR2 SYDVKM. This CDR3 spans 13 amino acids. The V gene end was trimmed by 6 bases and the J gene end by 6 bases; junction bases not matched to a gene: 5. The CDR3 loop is CASSRQGVDGYTF. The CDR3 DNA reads TGTGCCAGCAGCCGACAGGGGGTCGATGGCTACACCTTC.

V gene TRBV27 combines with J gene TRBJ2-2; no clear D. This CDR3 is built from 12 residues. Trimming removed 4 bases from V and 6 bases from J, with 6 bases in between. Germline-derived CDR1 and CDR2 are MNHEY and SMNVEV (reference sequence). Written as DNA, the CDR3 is TGTGCCAGCAGTTCCCTTTCCGGGGAGCTGTTTTTT. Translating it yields CASSSLSGELFF.

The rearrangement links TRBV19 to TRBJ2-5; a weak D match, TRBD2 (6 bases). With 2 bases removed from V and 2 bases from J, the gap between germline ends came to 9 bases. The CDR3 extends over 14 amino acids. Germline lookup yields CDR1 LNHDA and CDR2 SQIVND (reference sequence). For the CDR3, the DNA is TGTGCCAGTAGTATATCGGGAGTACAAGAGACCCAGTACTTC. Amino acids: CASSISGVQETQYF.

The CDR3 region has the DNA TGTGCCAGTAGTATAGAACAACAGGGTTGGGCTGAAGCTTTCTTT. Translating it yields CASSIEQQGWAEAFF. J is TRBJ1-1 and V is TRBV19, with TRBD1 as a possible D gene (6 bases). CDR1 LNHDA and CDR2 SQIVND come from the germline V gene (reference sequence). The V gene lost 0 bases and the J gene lost 6 bases, with 14 bases spanning the gap. The CDR3 has 15 residues.